Following are 2 T cell receptor beta chains from one sample sequenced in a study of post-analysis software for immune sequencing data. Study findings and constraints: Roughly 5 TRBV segments, including TRBV5-6, TRBV5-1 and TRBV20-1, were more frequent in patients than controls.

Unique molecular identifiers were present in the TCR beta cDNA libraries. TCRdb processed the PCR reads anew with MiXCR; each CDR3 protein has one entry. The sample yields 820,000 or so distinct CDR3 sequences, 53% seen once. For these TCRs, the target antigens are not known. The specimen was blood. The receptor source for this set is a girl aged 5 to 17 with multiple sclerosis.

The sample holds many counts of this clonotype. The rearrangement uses TRBV6-5 and TRBJ2-7, with a possible D match to TRBD2 (6 bases). The V and J ends lost 0 bases and 2 bases respectively, with 11 bases between them. Germline V gives CDR1 MNHEY, CDR2 SVGAGI. The CDR3 covers 15 residues. The CDR3 DNA sequence: TGTGCCAGCAGTTACTCCGGGGGTCCGACCTACGAGCAGTACTTC. Translated: CASSYSGGPTYEQYF.

This chain joins TRBV12-3 or TRBV12-4 and TRBJ1-5; D possibly corresponds to TRBD1 (6 bases). The CDR3 totals 17 residues. The V and J ends lost 7 bases and 0 bases respectively, with 19 bases between them. The CDR3 region is CASTLEGQINSNQPQHF. As DNA, the CDR3 is TGTGCCAGCACCCTAGAAGGACAGATCAATAGCAATCAGCCCCAGCATTTT.